There are a few counts of the clone carrying this TCR beta chain. Its antigen remains unknown. Next came a second PCR, run for about 7 to 12 cycles, which used a sample-barcoded 5' primer along with a J-beta primer mix. TCRdb fed the 5' RACE reads into MiXCR, producing one record per CDR3 protein. The sample gives about 1 million distinct CDR3 sequences, around 43% of which show up once; approximately 20% is in the top ten. This sample is part of a study of blood T cells in healthy people across ages. Points from the study as a whole: The study found TCR beta diversity correlated strongly with naive T cell percentage. Possibly confounding the expanded clonotype changes was the fact that donor CMV status was unknown. A roughly linear age-dependent decrease characterized TCR beta diversity per million T cells.

The study recruited healthy Caucasian donors from Russia who were aged about 6 to 90. The clonotype was recovered from a woman aged 55-69 years in good health. What was sequenced was blood.

CDR3 loop: CASSFGAGGAAKNIQYF. CDR3 coding DNA: TGTGCCAGCAGTTTTGGGGCGGGAGGGGCAGCCAAAAACATTCAGTACTTC. The rearrangement links TRBV12-3 or TRBV12-4 to TRBJ2-4; 9 bases are a match to TRBD2. V shed 3 bases and J 0 bases; nucleotides not matched to a gene: 6. There are 17 residues in the CDR3.